This TCR beta chain was profiled in a study of human T cells and chemical hapten exposure. Findings and limits, study-wide: TCRs at a frequency above 1 in 1000 stayed unchanged with DPC sensitization. The presence of alopecia in the donors means their immune response may differ from healthy people's.

TCRdb called the RACE reads again in MiXCR, with one record for every CDR3 protein. Of 150,000 to 200,000 distinct CDR3 sequences listed, more than 12% were seen once; the top ten hold about 1.8%. Regarding time point: patch test 1, 2 weeks after DPC sensitization. Treatment in this sample: therapeutic diphenylcyclopropenone sensitization with weekly scalp DPC. Germline lookup yields CDR1 SGHTA and CDR2 FQGNSA. The CDR3 sequence is 13 residues long. V was shortened by 3 bases and J by 5 bases, with 8 bases between the two germline ends. This clonotype came up a few times. No antigen is known for it. The specimen comprised whole blood, sampled in connection with sensitization to the hapten diphenylcyclopropenone (DPC). V is TRBV7-2 and J is TRBJ2-1; tentatively, D is TRBD2 (6 bases). The receptor comes from a woman aged 25 to 39 with alopecia areata. Some clones in this sample may be carry-over from other donors' samples. CDR3 DNA: TGTGCCAGCAGCTTTCGGGGGAACAATGAGCAGTTCTTC. This codes for CASSFRGNNEQFF.